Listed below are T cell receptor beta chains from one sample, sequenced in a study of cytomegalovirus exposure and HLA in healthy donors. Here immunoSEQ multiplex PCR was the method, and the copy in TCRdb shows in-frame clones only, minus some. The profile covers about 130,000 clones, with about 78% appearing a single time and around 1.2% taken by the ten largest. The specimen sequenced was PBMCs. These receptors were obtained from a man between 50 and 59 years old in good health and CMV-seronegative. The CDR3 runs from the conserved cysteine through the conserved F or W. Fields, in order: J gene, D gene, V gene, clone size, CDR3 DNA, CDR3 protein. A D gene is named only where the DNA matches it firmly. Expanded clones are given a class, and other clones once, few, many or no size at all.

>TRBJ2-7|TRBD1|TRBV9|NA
TGTGCCAGCAGCGTAGAGGGGACAGGGGTCTCCTACGAGCAGTACTTC
CASSVEGTGVSYEQYF
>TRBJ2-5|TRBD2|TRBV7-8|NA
TGTGCCAGCAGCCGAGGGACTAGCGGGAGCTTGGTGGAGACCCAGTACTTC
CASSRGTSGSLVETQYF
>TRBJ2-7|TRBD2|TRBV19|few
TGTGCCAGTAGTGAACGACCGGGACTAGCGGGAAACTCCTACGAGCAGTACTTC
CASSERPGLAGNSYEQYF
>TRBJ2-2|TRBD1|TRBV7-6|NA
TGTGCCAGCAGCTTCTCTCACGGCGGGACAGGGGAAGACACCGGGGAGCTGTTTTTT
CASSFSHGGTGEDTGELFF
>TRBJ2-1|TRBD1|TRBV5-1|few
TGCGCCAGCAGCCACGAGACAGGGGGCGAAAGTTTCTTC
CASSHETGGESFF
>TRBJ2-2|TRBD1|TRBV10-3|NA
TGTGCCATCAGTAGGACAGGGTATACCGGGGAGCTGTTTTTT
CAISRTGYTGELFF
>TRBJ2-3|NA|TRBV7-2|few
TGTGCCAGCAGCCGTAGAGGGGGGGGATTCACAGATACGCAGTATTTT
CASSRRGGGFTDTQYF
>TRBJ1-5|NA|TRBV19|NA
TGTGCCAGTAGTCGACAAGGGACATATAGCAATCAGCCCCAGCATTTT
CASSRQGTYSNQPQHF
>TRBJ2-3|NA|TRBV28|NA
TGTGCCAGCAGTTGGGACTTGAGCACAGATACGCAGTATTTT
CASSWDLSTDTQYF
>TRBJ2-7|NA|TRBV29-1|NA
NA
CSVDVGTGIIF
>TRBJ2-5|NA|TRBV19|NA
TGTGCCAGTAGCTTTGGACTCGATCAAGAGACCCAGTACTTC
CASSFGLDQETQYF
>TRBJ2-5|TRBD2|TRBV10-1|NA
TGCGCCAGCAACGGACTAGCGGGACCCCAAGAGACCCAGTACTTC
CASNGLAGPQETQYF
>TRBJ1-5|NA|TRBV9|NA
TGTGCCAGCAGCGTAGGGGGGGGCCCCAATCAGCCCCAGCATTTT
CASSVGGGPNQPQHF
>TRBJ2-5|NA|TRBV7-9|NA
TGTGCCAGCAGCTTATGGCTCGGAGGCGAAGAGACCCAGTACTTC
CASSLWLGGEETQYF
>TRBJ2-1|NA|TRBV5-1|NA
TGCGCCAGCAGGGACGACAGGCTGCTTGAGCAGTTCTTC
CASRDDRLLEQFF
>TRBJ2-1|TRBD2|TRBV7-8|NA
TGTGCCAGCAGCTTACGGACTAGCGGGCCTTATTACAATGAGCAGTTCTTC
CASSLRTSGPYYNEQFF
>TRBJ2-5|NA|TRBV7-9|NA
TGTGCCAGCAGCTTAGACAGAACAGCTCAGTACTTC
CASSLDRTAQYF
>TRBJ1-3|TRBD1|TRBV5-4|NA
TGTGCCAGCAGTCGGGACAGCTACTCTGGAAACACCATATATTTT
CASSRDSYSGNTIYF
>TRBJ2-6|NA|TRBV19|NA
TGTGCCAGTAGTATAGACAGAACCTCTGGGGCCAACGTCCTGACTTTC
CASSIDRTSGANVLTF
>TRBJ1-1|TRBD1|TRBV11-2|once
TGTGCCAGCAGCTTTACAGGGGGGCCGAACACTGAAGCTTTCTTT
CASSFTGGPNTEAFF
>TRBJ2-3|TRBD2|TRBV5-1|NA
TGCGCCAGCTATGAGGGAGGGAGCACAGATACGCAGTATTTT
CASYEGGSTDTQYF
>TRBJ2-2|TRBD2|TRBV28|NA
TGTGCCAGCTTCGGACTAGGATTCCCTATGATGTGGGCCGGGGAGCTGTTTTTT
CASFGLGFPMMWAGELFF
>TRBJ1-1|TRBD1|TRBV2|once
TGTGCCAGCAGGTTACAGGGGCCCACTGAAGCTTTCTTT
CASRLQGPTEAFF
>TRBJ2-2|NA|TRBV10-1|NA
TGCGCCAGCGCGAGGGGGACCGGGGAGCTGTTTTTT
CASARGTGELFF
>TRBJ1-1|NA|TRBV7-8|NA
TGTGCCAGCAGCACGACAGAATATGAAGCTTTCTTT
CASSTTEYEAFF
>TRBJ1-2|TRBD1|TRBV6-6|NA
TGTGCCAGCGGCGACAGGGAACGGCTTCGGGGCTACACCTTC
CASGDRERLRGYTF
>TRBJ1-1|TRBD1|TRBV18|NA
TGTGCCAGCTCACCAGGGACAGGGAGAGCTGAAGCTTTCTTT
CASSPGTGRAEAFF
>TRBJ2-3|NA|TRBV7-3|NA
TGTGCCAGCAGCTTTAGCCGGGACACAGATACGCAGTATTTT
CASSFSRDTDTQYF
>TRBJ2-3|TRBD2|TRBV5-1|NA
TGCGCCAGCAGCTTGCCTAGCGGGACTAGCACAGATACGCAGTATTTT
CASSLPSGTSTDTQYF
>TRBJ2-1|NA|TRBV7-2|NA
TGTGCCAGCAGCTTAGAGCTCGGAGTGAGGGCTGAGCAGTTCTTC
CASSLELGVRAEQFF
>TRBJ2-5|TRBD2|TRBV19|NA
TGTGCCAGTAGTAAGGGACTAGCGGGAGGTTGGGAGACCCAGTACTTC
CASSKGLAGGWETQYF
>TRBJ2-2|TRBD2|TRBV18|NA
TGTGCCAGCTCACCACTGACTAGCGGTACGGGGGAGCTGTTTTTT
CASSPLTSGTGELFF
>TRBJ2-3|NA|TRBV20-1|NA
TGCAGTGCCAAAATTCCAGATACGCAGTATTTT
CSAKIPDTQYF
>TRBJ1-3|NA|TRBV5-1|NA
TGCGCCAGCAGCTTGGCCGGGGGGCGCGGTGGAAACACCATATATTTT
CASSLAGGRGGNTIYF
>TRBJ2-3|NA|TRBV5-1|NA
TGCGCCAGCCATTCCCAAACCGGCGGAGGCACAGATACGCAGTATTTT
CASHSQTGGGTDTQYF
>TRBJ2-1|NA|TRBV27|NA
TGTGCCAGCAGTCCGAGACTCTCGTTCAATGAGCAGTTCTTC
CASSPRLSFNEQFF
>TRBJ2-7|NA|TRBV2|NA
TGTGCCAGCAGTGAAGTTGGGACTCCGAAAACCTACGAGCAGTACTTC
CASSEVGTPKTYEQYF
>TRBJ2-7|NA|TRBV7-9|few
TGTGCCAGCAGCTTAGTGGCGGCCGTAGGCCACCAGTACTTC
CASSLVAAVGHQYF
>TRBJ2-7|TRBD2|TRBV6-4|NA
TGTGCCAGCAGTCCTACCGGGACTAGCGGGACCTACGAGCAGTACTTC
CASSPTGTSGTYEQYF
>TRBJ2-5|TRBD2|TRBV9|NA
TGTGCCAGCAGCCCGGGACTAGCGGGAGGGGAGACCCAGTACTTC
CASSPGLAGGETQYF
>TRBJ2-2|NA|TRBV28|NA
TGTGCCAGCAACTTCGCAGGGCCGAACACCGGGGAGCTGTTTTTT
CASNFAGPNTGELFF
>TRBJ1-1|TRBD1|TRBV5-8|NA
TGTGCCAGCAGCGCGGGACAGAAAACTGAAGCTTTCTTT
CASSAGQKTEAFF
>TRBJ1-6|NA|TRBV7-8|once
TGTGCCAGCAGCCACGGGACAAGGGATTCACCCCTCCACTTT
CASSHGTRDSPLHF
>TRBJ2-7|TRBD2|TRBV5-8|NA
TGTGCCAGCAGACTCGGACTAGCGGGAAAAAGCTCCTACGAGCAGTACTTC
CASRLGLAGKSSYEQYF
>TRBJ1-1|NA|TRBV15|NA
TGTGCCACCAGCAGAACGACCGGGACTCCTCGGGGCACTGAAGCTTTCTTT
CATSRTTGTPRGTEAFF
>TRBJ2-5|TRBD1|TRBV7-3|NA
TGTGCCAGCAGCCTGGGACAGGAAGAGACCCAGTACTTC
CASSLGQEETQYF
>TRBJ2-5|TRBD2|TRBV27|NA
TGTGCCAGCAGTTCAATCGGACTAGCGGGAGGAGCTGAGACCCAGTACTTC
CASSSIGLAGGAETQYF
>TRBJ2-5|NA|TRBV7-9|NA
TGTGCCAGCAGACGAGGGGAGACCCAGTACTTC
CASRRGETQYF
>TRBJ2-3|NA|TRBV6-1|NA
TGTGCCAGCCAGACAGTGGGCACAGATACGCAGTATTTT
CASQTVGTDTQYF
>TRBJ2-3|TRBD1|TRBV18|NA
TGTGCCAGCTCACCGGGACAGGCCGGTAGAGATACGCAGTATTTT
CASSPGQAGRDTQYF
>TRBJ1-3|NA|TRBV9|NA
TGTGCCAGCAGCCCAATTAGGGACAACTCTGGAAACACCATATATTTT
CASSPIRDNSGNTIYF
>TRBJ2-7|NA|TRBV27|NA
TGTGCCAGCAGTTTTTTCCAGGGGTCGGTCGAGCAGTACTTC
CASSFFQGSVEQYF
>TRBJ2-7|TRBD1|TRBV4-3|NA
TGCGCCAGCAGCCAAGACCTACAGGGGGGAAACGAGCAGTACTTC
CASSQDLQGGNEQYF
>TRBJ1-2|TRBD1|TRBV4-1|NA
TGCGCCAGCAGCCAAGTTGGGACAGCCAATACTGGCTACACCTTC
CASSQVGTANTGYTF
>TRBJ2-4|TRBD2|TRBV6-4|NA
TGTGCCAGCAGTGACGTTAGCGGGAGGGGGAACATTCAGTACTTC
CASSDVSGRGNIQYF
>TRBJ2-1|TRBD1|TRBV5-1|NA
TGCGCCAGCAGCTTGCTCAGGACAGGTTACAATGAGCAGTTCTTC
CASSLLRTGYNEQFF
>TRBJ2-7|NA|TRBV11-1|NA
TGTGCCAGTCAAGGACATTTCTACGAGCAGTACTTC
CASQGHFYEQYF
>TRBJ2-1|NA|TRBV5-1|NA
TGCGCCAGCAGCTTCGTCAGTAAGAATGAGCAGTTCTTC
CASSFVSKNEQFF